This T cell receptor (beta chain) was recorded in a study of cytomegalovirus exposure and HLA in healthy donors. CDR3 length: 14 amino acids. Trimming removed 6 bases from V and 1 base from J, with 12 bases in between. Looked up from germline, CDR1 is MNHNS and CDR2 is SASEGT. Researchers ran the PCR with 60 Vbeta and 13 Jbeta primers. Here immunoSEQ multiplex PCR was the method, and the copy in TCRdb shows in-frame clones only, minus some. The sample holds about 110,000 clones; 60% to 80% are singletons and the top ten take roughly 8.3%. The chain combines TRBV6-1 with TRBJ1-2, with no clear D. The clonotype was recovered from a young man in good health and CMV-seropositive. The material sequenced was PBMCs. This CDR3 is CASRPPRNNYGYTF. CDR3 nucleotide sequence: TGTGCCAGCAGGCCCCCGAGAAATAACTATGGCTACACCTTC.